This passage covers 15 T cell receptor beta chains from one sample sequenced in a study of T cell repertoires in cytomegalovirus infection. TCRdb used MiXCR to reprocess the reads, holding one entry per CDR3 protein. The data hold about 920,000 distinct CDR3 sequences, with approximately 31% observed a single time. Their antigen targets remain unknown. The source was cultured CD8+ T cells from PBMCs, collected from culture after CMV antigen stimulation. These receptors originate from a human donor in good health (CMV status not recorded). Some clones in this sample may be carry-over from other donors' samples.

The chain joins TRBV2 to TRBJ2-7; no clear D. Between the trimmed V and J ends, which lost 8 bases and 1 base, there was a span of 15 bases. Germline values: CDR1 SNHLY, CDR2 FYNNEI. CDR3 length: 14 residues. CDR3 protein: CASPSFEQSYEQYF. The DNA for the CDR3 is TGTGCCAGCCCAAGTTTTGAGCAGTCCTACGAGCAGTACTTC.

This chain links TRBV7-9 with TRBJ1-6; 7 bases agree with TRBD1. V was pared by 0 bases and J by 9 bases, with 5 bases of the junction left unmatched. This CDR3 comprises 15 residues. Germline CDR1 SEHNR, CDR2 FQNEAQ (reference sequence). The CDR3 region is CASSLAGQISSPLHF. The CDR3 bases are TGTGCCAGCAGCTTAGCGGGACAGATAAGTTCACCCCTCCACTTT.

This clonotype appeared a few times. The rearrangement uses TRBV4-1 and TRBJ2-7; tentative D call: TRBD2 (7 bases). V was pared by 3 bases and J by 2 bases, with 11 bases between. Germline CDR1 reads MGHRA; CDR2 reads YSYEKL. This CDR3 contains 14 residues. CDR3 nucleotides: TGCGCCAGCAGCCAGTTCGGGGGGCCCTACGAGCAGTACTTC. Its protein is CASSQFGGPYEQYF.

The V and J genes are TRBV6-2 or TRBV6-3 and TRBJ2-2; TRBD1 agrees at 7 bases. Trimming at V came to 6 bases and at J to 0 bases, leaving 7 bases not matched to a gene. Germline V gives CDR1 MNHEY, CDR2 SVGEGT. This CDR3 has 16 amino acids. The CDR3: CASSRYGTANTGELFF. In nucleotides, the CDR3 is TGTGCCAGCAGCCGGTACGGGACAGCGAACACCGGGGAGCTGTTTTTT.

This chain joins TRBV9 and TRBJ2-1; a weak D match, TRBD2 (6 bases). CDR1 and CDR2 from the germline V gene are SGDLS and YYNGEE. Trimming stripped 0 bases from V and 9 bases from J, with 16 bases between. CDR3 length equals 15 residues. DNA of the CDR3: TGTGCCAGCAGCGTAGGATCCGGGGGTGAGGTTGAGCAGTTCTTC. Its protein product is CASSVGSGGEVEQFF. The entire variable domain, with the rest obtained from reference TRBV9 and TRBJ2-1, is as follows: DSGVTQTPKHLITATGQRVTLRCSPRSGDLSVYWYQQSLDQGLQFLIQYYNGEERAKGNILERFSAQQFPDLHSELNLSSLELGDSALYFCASSVGSGGEVEQFFGPGTRLTVL.

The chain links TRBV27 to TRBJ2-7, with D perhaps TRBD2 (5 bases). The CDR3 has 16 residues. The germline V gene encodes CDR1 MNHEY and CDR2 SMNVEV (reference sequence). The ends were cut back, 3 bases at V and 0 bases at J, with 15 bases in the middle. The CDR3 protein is CASSLSSGEHSYEQYF. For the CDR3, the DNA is TGTGCCAGCAGTTTGAGTTCCGGGGAGCACTCCTACGAGCAGTACTTC.

Written as DNA, the CDR3 is TGTGCCAGCGGCGTGGGACAGGGAGGGTATTTT. It yields the protein CASGVGQGGYF. The rearrangement uses TRBV28 and TRBJ2-3; 9 nucleotides agree with TRBD1. The CDR3 sequence is 11 residues long. Germline V CDR1 and CDR2: MDHEN, SYDVKM. J gave up 14 bases and V 8 bases, and 8 bases lay outside the gene matches.

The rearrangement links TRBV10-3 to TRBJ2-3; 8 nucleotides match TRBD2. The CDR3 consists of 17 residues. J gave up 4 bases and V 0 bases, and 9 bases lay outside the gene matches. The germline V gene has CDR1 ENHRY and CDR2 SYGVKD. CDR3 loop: CAISESQLADRSDTQYF. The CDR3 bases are TGTGCCATCAGTGAGTCCCAACTAGCGGACCGCTCAGATACGCAGTATTTT.

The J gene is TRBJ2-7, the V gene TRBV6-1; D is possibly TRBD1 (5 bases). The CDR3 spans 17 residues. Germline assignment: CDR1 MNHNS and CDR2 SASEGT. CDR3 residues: CASSSVFRQRPFYGQYV. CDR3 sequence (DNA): TGTGCCAGCAGCTCCGTTTTCCGACAGAGGCCGTTCTACGGGCAGTACGTC.

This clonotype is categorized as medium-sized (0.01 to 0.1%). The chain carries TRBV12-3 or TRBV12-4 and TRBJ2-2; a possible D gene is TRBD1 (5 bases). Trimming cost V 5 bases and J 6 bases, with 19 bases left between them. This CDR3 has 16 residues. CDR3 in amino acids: CASSQGAYVDPGELFF. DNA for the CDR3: TGTGCCAGCAGTCAAGGGGCTTACGTAGACCCCGGGGAGCTGTTTTTT.

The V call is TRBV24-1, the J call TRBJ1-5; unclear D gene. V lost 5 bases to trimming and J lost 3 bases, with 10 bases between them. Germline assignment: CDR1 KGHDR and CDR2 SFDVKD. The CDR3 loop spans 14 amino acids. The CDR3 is CATSGGLHNQPQHF. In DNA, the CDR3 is TGTGCCACCAGTGGGGGTTTACACAATCAGCCCCAGCATTTT.

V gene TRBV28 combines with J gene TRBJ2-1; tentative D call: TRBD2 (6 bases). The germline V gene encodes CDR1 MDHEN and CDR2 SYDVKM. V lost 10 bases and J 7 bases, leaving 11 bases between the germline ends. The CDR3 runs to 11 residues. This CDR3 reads CATGVTNEQFF. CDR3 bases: TGTGCCACGGGGGTAACGAATGAGCAGTTCTTC.

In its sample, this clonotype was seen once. The DNA for the CDR3 is TGTGCCGTTCAAATAGCGGGGGGTTCCAAAAACATTCAGTACTTC. Protein product: CAVQIAGGSKNIQYF. The chain recombines TRBV27 with TRBJ2-4; 10 bases fit TRBD2. The CDR3 totals 15 residues. V lost 11 bases and J lost 2; bases outside the gene matches: 9. CDR1 MNHEY and CDR2 SMNVEV come from the germline V gene (reference sequence).

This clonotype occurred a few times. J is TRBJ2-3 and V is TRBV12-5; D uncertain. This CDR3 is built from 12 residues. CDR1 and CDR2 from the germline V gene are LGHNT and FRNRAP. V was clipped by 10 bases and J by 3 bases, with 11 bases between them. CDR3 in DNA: TGTGCTACTCTGGAAACAACAGATACGCAGTATTTT. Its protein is CATLETTDTQYF.

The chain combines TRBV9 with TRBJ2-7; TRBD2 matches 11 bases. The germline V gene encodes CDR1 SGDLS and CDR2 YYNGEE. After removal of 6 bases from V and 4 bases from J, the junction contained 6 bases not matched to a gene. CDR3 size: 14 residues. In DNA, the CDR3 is TGTGCCAGCATGGGACTAGCGGCGTGGTACGAGCAGTACGTC. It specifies CASMGLAAWYEQYV.